This TCR beta chain was recovered during a study of regulatory T cells in long-lasting Graves disease. The CDR3 is made up of 12 amino acids. Trimming stripped 5 bases from V and 2 bases from J, with 9 bases between. CDR1 and CDR2 from the germline V gene are DFQATT and SNEGSKA (reference sequence). This clonotype was picked up many times. Regarding time point: persistent/refractory GD, antithyroid drugs over 5 years with positive TRAb. Scientists built the TCR library using RNA that was extracted from PBMCs. Combining iRepertoire HTBI primers with Arm-PCR of CDR3 regions, the authors built TCR beta libraries. TCRdb used MiXCR to reprocess the multiplex PCR reads, holding one entry per CDR3 protein. The sample lists 300,000 to 350,000 distinct CDR3 sequences, about 20% seen once, with 29% in the top ten.

This sequence joins TRBV20-1 and TRBJ1-1; tentative D call: TRBD1 (5 bases). The sequence was obtained from a female donor with Graves disease. Specimen: peripheral blood mononuclear cells (PBMCs), collected when the disease was refractory, from a patient treated with antithyroid drugs. CDR3 loop: CSAGTVNTEAFF. In DNA form, the CDR3 reads TGCAGTGCTGGGACGGTAAACACTGAAGCTTTCTTT.